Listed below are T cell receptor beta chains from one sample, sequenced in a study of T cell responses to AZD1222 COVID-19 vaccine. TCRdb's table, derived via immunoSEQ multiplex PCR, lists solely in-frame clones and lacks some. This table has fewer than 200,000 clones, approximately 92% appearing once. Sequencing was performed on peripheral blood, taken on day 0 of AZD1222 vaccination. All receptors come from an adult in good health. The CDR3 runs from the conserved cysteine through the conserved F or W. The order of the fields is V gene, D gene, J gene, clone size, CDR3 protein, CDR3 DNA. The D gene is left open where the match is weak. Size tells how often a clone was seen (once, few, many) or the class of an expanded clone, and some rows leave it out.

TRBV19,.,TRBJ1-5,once,CASSIGHDQPQHF,TGTGCCAGTAGTATAGGTCATGATCAGCCCCAGCATTTT
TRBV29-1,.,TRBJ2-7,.,CSVEGLGYEQYF,TGCAGCGTTGAAGGCCTAGGGTACGAGCAGTACTTC
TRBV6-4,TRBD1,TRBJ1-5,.,CASSPGQANQPQHF,TGTGCCAGCAGCCCCGGACAGGCCAATCAGCCCCAGCATTTT
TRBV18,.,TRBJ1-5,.,CASSRWGGGNQPQHF,TGTGCCAGCTCTCGGTGGGGGGGTGGCAATCAGCCCCAGCATTTT
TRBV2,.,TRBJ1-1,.,CASSADRRNTEAFF,TGTGCCAGCAGTGCAGACAGGAGGAACACTGAAGCTTTCTTT
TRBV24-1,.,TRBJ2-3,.,CATQGAGGPDTQYF,TGTGCCACCCAGGGGGCGGGAGGTCCAGATACGCAGTATTTT
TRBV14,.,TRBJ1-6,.,CASSQGPSSYNSPLHF,TGTGCCAGCAGCCAAGGGCCTAGCTCCTATAATTCACCCCTCCACTTT
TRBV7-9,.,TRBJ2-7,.,CASSLASVNEQYF,TGTGCCAGCAGCTTAGCCTCGGTAAACGAGCAGTACTTC
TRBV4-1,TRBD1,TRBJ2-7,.,CASSLRDRGGLYEQYF,TGCGCCAGCAGCCTTAGGGACAGGGGGGGGCTCTACGAGCAGTACTTC
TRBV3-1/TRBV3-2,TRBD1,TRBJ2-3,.,CASSRAYPGQGKEDTQYF,TGTGCCAGCAGCCGCGCCTATCCGGGACAGGGGAAGGAAGATACGCAGTATTTT
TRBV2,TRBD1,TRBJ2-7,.,CASIRDRALKSSYEQYF,TGTGCCAGTATCCGGGACAGGGCGTTGAAATCCTCCTACGAGCAGTACTTC
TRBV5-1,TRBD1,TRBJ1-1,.,CASSSREGQGGNTEAFF,TGCGCCAGCAGCTCCCGAGAAGGACAGGGCGGTAACACTGAAGCTTTCTTT
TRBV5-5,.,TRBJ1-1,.,CASSSWFGDPKEAFF,TGTGCCAGCAGCTCTTGGTTTGGAGACCCTAAAGAAGCTTTCTTT
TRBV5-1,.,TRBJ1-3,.,CASSLDGNSGNTIYF,TGCGCCAGCAGCTTGGACGGAAACTCTGGAAACACCATATATTTT
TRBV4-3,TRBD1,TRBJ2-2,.,CASSQEFGTGKNTGELFF,TGCGCCAGCAGCCAAGAATTCGGGACAGGGAAGAACACCGGGGAGCTGTTTTTT
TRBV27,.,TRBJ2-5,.,CASSLNYVGQETQYF,TGTGCCAGCAGTTTAAATTATGTTGGACAAGAGACCCAGTACTTC
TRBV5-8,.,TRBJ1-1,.,CASSLSGVGAFF,TGTGCCAGCAGCCTTTCTGGAGTGGGAGCTTTCTTT
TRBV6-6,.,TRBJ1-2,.,CASSPDSYGYTF,TGTGCCAGCAGCCCGGACAGCTATGGCTACACCTTC
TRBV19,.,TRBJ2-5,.,CASSNGGIQETQYF,TGTGCCAGTAGTAACGGGGGCATCCAAGAGACCCAGTACTTC
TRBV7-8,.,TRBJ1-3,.,CASSLRGNGNTIYF,TGTGCCAGCAGCTTACGAGGGAATGGAAACACCATATATTTT
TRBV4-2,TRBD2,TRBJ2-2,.,CASSPGRGGTGELFF,TGTGCCAGCAGCCCCGGCCGCGGGGGCACCGGGGAGCTGTTTTTT
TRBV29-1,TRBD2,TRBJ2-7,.,CSVEAAEAGGDYEQYF,TGCAGCGTTGAAGCTGCCGAAGCGGGAGGGGACTACGAGCAGTACTTC
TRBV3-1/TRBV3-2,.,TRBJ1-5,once,CASSQEGGTRGNQPQHF,TGTGCCAGCAGCCAAGAAGGGGGGACACGAGGCAATCAGCCCCAGCATTTT
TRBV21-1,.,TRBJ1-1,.,CASSKGGRSSTEAFF,TGTGCCAGCAGCAAAGGGGGTCGGTCCTCCACTGAAGCTTTCTTT
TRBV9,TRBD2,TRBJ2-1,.,CASSVGTSFDGEQFF,TGTGCCAGCAGCGTCGGGACTAGCTTTGATGGTGAGCAGTTCTTC
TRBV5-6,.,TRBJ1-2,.,CASTPRSSYGYTF,TGTGCCAGCACCCCCCGGAGTAGTTATGGCTACACCTTC
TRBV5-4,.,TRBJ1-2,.,CASSYRGVSYGYTF,TGTGCCAGCAGCTACCGCGGGGTCTCCTATGGCTACACCTTC
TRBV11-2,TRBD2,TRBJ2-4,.,CASSATSGRKENIQYF,TGTGCCAGCAGCGCAACTAGCGGGAGGAAAGAAAACATTCAGTACTTC
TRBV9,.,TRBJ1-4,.,CASGRVSGEKLFF,TGTGCCAGCGGGAGAGTTTCCGGGGAAAAACTGTTTTTT
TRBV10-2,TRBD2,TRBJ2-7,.,CASRPGLAIYEQYF,TGCGCCAGCAGGCCGGGACTAGCGATTTACGAGCAGTACTTC
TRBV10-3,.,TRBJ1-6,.,CAISGPSFEGGINSPLHF,TGTGCCATCAGTGGACCATCCTTCGAAGGGGGGATTAATTCACCCCTCCACTTT
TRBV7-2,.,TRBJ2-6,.,CASSSQSSGANVLTF,TGTGCCAGCAGCTCCCAGAGCTCTGGGGCCAACGTCCTGACTTTC
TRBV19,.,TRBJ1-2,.,CASSPRVANYGYTF,TGTGCCAGTAGTCCCCGGGTAGCTAACTATGGCTACACCTTC
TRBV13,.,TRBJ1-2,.,CASSLGAGTSTNYGYTF,TGTGCCAGCAGCTTAGGGGCCGGGACATCTACTAACTATGGCTACACCTTC
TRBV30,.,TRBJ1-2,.,CACCVRDTRDYGYTF,TGTGCCTGTTGTGTCCGGGACACCCGCGACTATGGCTACACCTTC
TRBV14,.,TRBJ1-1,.,CASSRSRDTEAFF,TGTGCCAGCAGCCGAAGTCGCGACACTGAAGCTTTCTTT
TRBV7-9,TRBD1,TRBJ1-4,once,CASRATGAPFNEKLFF,TGTGCCAGCAGAGCAACAGGGGCCCCCTTTAATGAAAAACTGTTTTTT
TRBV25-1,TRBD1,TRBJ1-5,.,CASSGDSYSNQPQHF,TGTGCCAGCAGTGGGGACAGTTATAGCAATCAGCCCCAGCATTTT
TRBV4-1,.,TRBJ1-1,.,CASSQGPRVSRDMNTEAFF,TGCGCCAGCAGCCAAGGGCCGAGGGTAAGCAGGGACATGAACACTGAAGCTTTCTTT
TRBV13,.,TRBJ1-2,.,CASSPDAGGKGYTF,TGTGCCAGCAGTCCAGACGCGGGCGGAAAAGGCTACACCTTC
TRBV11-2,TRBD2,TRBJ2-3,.,CASSLAGRELVDTQYF,TGTGCCAGCAGCTTGGCGGGGCGGGAGCTGGTAGATACGCAGTATTTT
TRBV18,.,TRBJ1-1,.,CASSPRGEAFF,TGTGCCAGCTCCCCGAGGGGTGAAGCTTTCTTT
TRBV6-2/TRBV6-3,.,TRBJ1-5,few,CASSYAGRVQPQHF,TGTGCCAGCAGTTATGCAGGTAGGGTCCAGCCCCAGCATTTT
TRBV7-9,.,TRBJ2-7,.,CASSLADLRSQQYF,TGTGCCAGCAGCTTAGCGGACCTCCGGTCGCAGCAGTACTTC
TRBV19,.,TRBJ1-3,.,CASSILGGSGNTIYF,TGTGCCAGTAGTATCTTGGGCGGCTCTGGAAACACCATATATTTT
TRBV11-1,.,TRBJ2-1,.,CASSLAGVYNEQFF,TGTGCCAGCAGCTTAGCCGGCGTATACAATGAGCAGTTCTTC
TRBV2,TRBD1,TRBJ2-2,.,CATRRQGAVGELFF,TGTGCCACCCGGAGGCAGGGGGCGGTCGGGGAGCTGTTTTTT